This T cell receptor beta chain was recorded in a study of siplizumab effects on memory and regulatory T cells. In regard to this clone: The antigen is not known.

Profiling relied on immunoSEQ multiplex PCR, and the TCRdb table lists in-frame clones only, not all of them. The profile covers about 100,000 clones, with 92% appearing a single time and approximately 0.71% taken by the ten largest. The CDR3 totals 17 residues. Germline CDR1 LNHDA, CDR2 SQIVND (reference sequence). V was clipped by 4 bases and J by 0 bases, with 16 bases between them. Whole-study findings and limits: The study found naive T cells seemingly more diverse than memory cells and seemingly major alloresponse contributors. Suppressive capability of dividing Tregs from siplizumab cultures went unverified. An assignable phenotype, naive or memory, was missing from roughly 79-95% of proliferating CD4+ or CD8+ clones.

The sequenced sample consisted of Tregs sorted from blood. V is TRBV19 and J is TRBJ1-5; D unresolved. This TCR derives from a human donor in good health. The CDR3: CASSRLSQKHSNQPQHF. The DNA for the CDR3 is TGTGCCAGTAGTAGGCTCAGCCAGAAGCATAGCAATCAGCCCCAGCATTTT.